This entry features one T cell receptor (beta chain) sequence. This specimen comes from a study of blood T cell repertoires in COVID-19. Study information: T cells, B-cell-depleted T cells, or PBMCs provided the cDNA or gDNA that served as material.

TCRdb keeps only in-frame clones here, not all; method: immunoSEQ multiplex PCR. Found here are 95,000 to 150,000 clones, roughly four fifths of them singletons; the top ten hold 10% to 15%. Germline trimming cut 3 bases from V and 4 bases from J; bases unmatched to any gene: 12. There are 15 residues in the CDR3. CDR1 is GTSNPN and CDR2 is SVGIG in the germline V gene (reference sequence). The receptor comes from a man in his fifties or sixties with acute or convalescent COVID-19. Sequencing was done on a sample of peripheral blood. The rearrangement uses TRBV30 and TRBJ2-7, with 7 bases aligning to TRBD2. CDR3 coding DNA: TGTGCCTGGAGACCAGGCGGAGGCGGGAGTTACGAGCAGTACTTC. Translation: CAWRPGGGGSYEQYF.